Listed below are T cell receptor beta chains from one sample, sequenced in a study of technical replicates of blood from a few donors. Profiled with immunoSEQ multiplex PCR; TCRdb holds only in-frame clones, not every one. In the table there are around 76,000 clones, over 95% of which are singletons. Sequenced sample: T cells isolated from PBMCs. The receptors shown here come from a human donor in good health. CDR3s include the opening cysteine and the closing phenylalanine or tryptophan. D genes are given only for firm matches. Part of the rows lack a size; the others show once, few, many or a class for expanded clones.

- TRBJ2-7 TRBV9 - TGTGCCAGCAGCGGTAGTATCTCCTACGAGCAGTACTTC CASSGSISYEQYF
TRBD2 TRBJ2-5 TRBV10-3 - TGTGCCATCAGTCACTCGCGGCGGGAGAAGTGGGAGACCCAGTACTTC CAISHSRREKWETQYF
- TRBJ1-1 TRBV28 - TGTGCCAGCAGTTCCGTGAACACTGAAGCTTTCTTT CASSSVNTEAFF
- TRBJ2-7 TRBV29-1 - TGCAGCGTTGCGGGGGGACAGGCGTCCTACGAGCAGTACTTC CSVAGGQASYEQYF
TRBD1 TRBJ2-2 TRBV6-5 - TGTGCCAGCAGACAGGGGATGGCAAGCGGGGAGCTGTTTTTT CASRQGMASGELFF
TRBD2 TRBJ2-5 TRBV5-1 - TGCGCCAGCAGCACTATAGCGGGAGCAGAGACCCAGTACTTC CASSTIAGAETQYF
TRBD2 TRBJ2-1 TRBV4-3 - TGCGCCAGCAGCCAAGAGAGCGGCGGGAGGTCCTACAATGAGCAGTTCTTC CASSQESGGRSYNEQFF
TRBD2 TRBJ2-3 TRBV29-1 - TGCAGCGTTGAAGGACTAGCGGCCACAGATACGCAGTATTTT CSVEGLAATDTQYF
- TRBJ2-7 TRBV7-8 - TGTGCCAGCAGCTGCGTCTACGAGCAGTACTTC CASSCVYEQYF
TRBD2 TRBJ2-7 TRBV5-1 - TGCGCCAGCAGCTTGAGGGGCCAGCGGGAACTTTTCAACGAGCAGTACTTC CASSLRGQRELFNEQYF
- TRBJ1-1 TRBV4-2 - TGTGCCAGCAGCCCGGGGGGCGACACTGAAGCTTTCTTT CASSPGGDTEAFF
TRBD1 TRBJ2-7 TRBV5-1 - TGCGCCAGCAGCTTAGGGACAGGGGGCTCCTACGAGCAGTACTTC CASSLGTGGSYEQYF
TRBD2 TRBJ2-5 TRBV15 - TGTGCCACCAGCAGCCCGACTAGCGGGAGACGGGAGACCCAGTACTTC CATSSPTSGRRETQYF
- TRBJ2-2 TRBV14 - TGTGCCAGCAGCCAAGACACAGTCTACACCGGGGAGCTGTTTTTT CASSQDTVYTGELFF
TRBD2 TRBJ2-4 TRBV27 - TGTGCCAGCAGTCCGACTAGCAAGCCCCACATTCAGTACTTC CASSPTSKPHIQYF
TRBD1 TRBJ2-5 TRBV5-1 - TGCGCCAGCAGGCCCGGGACAGCAGAGACCCAGTACTTC CASRPGTAETQYF
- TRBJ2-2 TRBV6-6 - TGTGCCGGAGGGCCGACGAACACCGGGGAGCTGTTTTTT CAGGPTNTGELFF
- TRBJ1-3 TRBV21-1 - - CASSKVGGGNGNTIYF
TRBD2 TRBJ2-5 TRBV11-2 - TGTGCCAGCAGCTTAACTAGCGGGACACAAGAGACCCAGTACTTC CASSLTSGTQETQYF
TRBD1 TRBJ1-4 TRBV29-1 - TGCAGCGTTGAACCTACAGGGGCGCGGGAAAAACTGTTTTTT CSVEPTGAREKLFF
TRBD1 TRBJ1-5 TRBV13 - TGTGCCAGCAGCTTGGACAGGGAACAGCCCCAGCATTTT CASSLDREQPQHF
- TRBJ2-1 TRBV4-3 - TGCGCCAGCAGCCAAGGACTGGGGCAGGTTGAGCAGTTCTTC CASSQGLGQVEQFF
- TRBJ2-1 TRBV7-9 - TGTGCCAGCAGCGCTATCAATGAGCAGTTCTTC CASSAINEQFF
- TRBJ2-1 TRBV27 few TGTGCCAGCAGATTGGCTTCGAATGAGCAGTTCTTC CASRLASNEQFF
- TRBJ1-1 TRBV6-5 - TGTGCCAGCAGTTACTCCGGAGGGAGGGGAGCTTTCTTT CASSYSGGRGAFF
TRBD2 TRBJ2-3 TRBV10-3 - TGTGCCACCGGACTAGCCGGCACAGATACGCAGTATTTT CATGLAGTDTQYF
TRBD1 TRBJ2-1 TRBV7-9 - TGTGCCAGCAGTTCCCGGGACAGGGGGTACCCAAGTGCCTTCTTC CASSSRDRGYPSAFF
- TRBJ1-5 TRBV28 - TGTGCCAGCAGTATAGCTCTCAATCAGCCCCAGCATTTT CASSIALNQPQHF
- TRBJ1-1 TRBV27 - TGTGCCAGCAGTATTAGCAGCTCCACTGAAGCTTTCTTT CASSISSSTEAFF
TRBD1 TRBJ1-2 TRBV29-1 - TGCAGCGTGCGTACACCGGGACAGAAAATCTATGGCTACACCTTC CSVRTPGQKIYGYTF
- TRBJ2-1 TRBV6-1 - TGTGCCAGCACCACAGGGTATTCCTACAATGAGCAGTTCTTC CASTTGYSYNEQFF
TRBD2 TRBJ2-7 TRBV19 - TGTGCCAGTAGTCGTAGCGGGAGTCAGGGCGAGCAGTACTTC CASSRSGSQGEQYF
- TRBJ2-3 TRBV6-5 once TGTGCCAGCAGTAACGGTATCGGGGCAGATACGCAGTATTTT CASSNGIGADTQYF
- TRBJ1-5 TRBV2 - TGTGCCAGCAGTGTAGTTAGCAATCAGCCCCAGCATTTT CASSVVSNQPQHF
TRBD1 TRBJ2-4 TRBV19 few TGTGCCAGTAGTATAGCCCGTACCTATTCCCGGGACAGGTTATACATTCAGTACTTC CASSIARTYSRDRLYIQYF
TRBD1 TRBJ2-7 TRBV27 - TGTGCCAGCAGTCTCAGGCCGGGACAGGGGGCCTTTGACGAGCAGTACTTC CASSLRPGQGAFDEQYF
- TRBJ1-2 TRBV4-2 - TGTGCCAGCAGCCAAGAGCGGTCAGGGAACTATGGCTACACCTTC CASSQERSGNYGYTF
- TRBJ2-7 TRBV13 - TGTGCCAGCAGCCCCTCCTTGGGGGGAGTAGGCTACGAGCAGTACTTC CASSPSLGGVGYEQYF
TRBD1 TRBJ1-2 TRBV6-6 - TGTGCCAGCAGTCACCGGGACAGGGTAATTGAACGCGGCTACACCTTC CASSHRDRVIERGYTF
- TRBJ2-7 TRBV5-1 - TGCGCCAGCAGCTACGCCGGGATATATAATGAGCAGTACTTC CASSYAGIYNEQYF
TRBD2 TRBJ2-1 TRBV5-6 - TGTGCCAGCAGCCAGACGCCGGGACTAGGTCAGAATGAGCAGTTCTTC CASSQTPGLGQNEQFF
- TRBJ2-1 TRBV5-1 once TGCGCCAGCAGCTTGGCCGTGGAGTTCAACAATGAGCAGTTCTTC CASSLAVEFNNEQFF
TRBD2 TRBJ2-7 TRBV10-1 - TGCGCCAGCAGTCCCGCTAGCGGGAGGGAGGCGTTACATTTCGAGCAGTACTTC CASSPASGREALHFEQYF
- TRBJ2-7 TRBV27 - TGTGCCAGCAGTTTAGAAGGGGACGAGCAGTACTTC CASSLEGDEQYF
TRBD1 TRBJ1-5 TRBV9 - TGTGCCAGCAGCTTAGGACAGGCCCCGGATCAGCCCCAGCATTTT CASSLGQAPDQPQHF
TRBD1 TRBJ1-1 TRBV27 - TGTGCCAGCAGTTGGACAGGGAACACTGAAGCTTTCTTT CASSWTGNTEAFF
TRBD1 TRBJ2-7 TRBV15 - TGTGCCACCAGCAGAGTGGGACAGGCCTACGAGCAGTACTTC CATSRVGQAYEQYF
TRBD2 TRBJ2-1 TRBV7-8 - TGTGCCAGCAGCGCTAGCGGGAGTTCCAATGAGCAGTTCTTC CASSASGSSNEQFF
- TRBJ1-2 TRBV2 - TGTGCCAGCAGACAGATGTATGGCTACACCTTC CASRQMYGYTF
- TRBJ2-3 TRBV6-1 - TGTGCCAGCAGAGAACAGGGTATCGGTACGCAGTATTTT CASREQGIGTQYF
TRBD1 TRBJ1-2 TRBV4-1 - TGCGCCAGCAGCCAAGGCCAGGGGGCGGGATATGGCTACACCTTC CASSQGQGAGYGYTF
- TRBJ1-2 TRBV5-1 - TGCGCCAGCAGCTTGGTCGGGGAGAACTATGGCTACACCTTC CASSLVGENYGYTF
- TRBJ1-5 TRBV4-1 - TGCGCCAGCAGCCAATTCAGTGACTATAGCAATCAGCCCCAGCATTTT CASSQFSDYSNQPQHF
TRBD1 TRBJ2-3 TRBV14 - TGTGCCAGCAGCCATGCCCGACAGGGAATGCAGTATTTT CASSHARQGMQYF
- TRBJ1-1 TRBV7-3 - TGTGCCAGCAGCCCATCCCTCGGGGGGCTCACTGAAGCTTTCTTT CASSPSLGGLTEAFF